This T cell receptor (beta chain) was obtained from a study of T cell responses to AZD1222 COVID-19 vaccine. Points from the study as a whole: Clonal diversity was possibly underestimated, and the donors were mostly white British, with more females. Only 5 or 6 people who got AZD1222 tested seropositive at baseline.

Concerning this clone itself: Its cognate antigen is unknown.

V gave up 8 bases and J gave up 0 bases, with 14 bases separating them. The CDR3 is 16 residues long. Germline V gene lookup returns CDR1 MNHEY and CDR2 SMNVEV (reference sequence). The assay was immunoSEQ multiplex PCR, and TCRdb's table has in-frame clones only and misses some. The profile shows roughly 120,000 clones, 70% to 90% of them singletons. Sequences were derived from peripheral blood, sampled on day 0 of MenACWY control vaccination. This clonotype was obtained from an adult in good health. This chain uses TRBV27 with TRBJ1-6; TRBD1 might be the D (5 bases). CDR3 DNA: TGTGCCAGCTCTAAATACAGGAGCTCCTATAATTCACCCCTCCACTTT. Amino acids: CASSKYRSSYNSPLHF.